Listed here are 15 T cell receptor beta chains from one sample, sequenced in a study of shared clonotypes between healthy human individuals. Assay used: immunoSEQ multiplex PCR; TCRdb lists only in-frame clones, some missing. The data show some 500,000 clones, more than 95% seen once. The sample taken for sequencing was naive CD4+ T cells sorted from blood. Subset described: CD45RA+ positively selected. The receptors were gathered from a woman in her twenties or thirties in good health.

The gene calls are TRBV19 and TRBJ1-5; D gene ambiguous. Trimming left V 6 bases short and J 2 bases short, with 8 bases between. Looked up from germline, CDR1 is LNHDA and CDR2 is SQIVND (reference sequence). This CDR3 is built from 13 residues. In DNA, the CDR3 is TGTGCCAGTAGGATGAGGGGCAATCAGCCCCAGCATTTT. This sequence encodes CASRMRGNQPQHF.

The CDR3 DNA is TGCGCCAGCAGTTCCCCGACTAGCGGGAGGGCCAGCGCCTACGAGCAGTACTTC. Translated, it gives CASSSPTSGRASAYEQYF. This chain connects TRBV4-1 to TRBJ2-7; 14 bases agree with TRBD2. Germline V CDR1 and CDR2: MGHRA, YSYEKL. V lost 6 bases and J lost 2; bases outside the gene matches: 12. The CDR3 consists of 18 residues.

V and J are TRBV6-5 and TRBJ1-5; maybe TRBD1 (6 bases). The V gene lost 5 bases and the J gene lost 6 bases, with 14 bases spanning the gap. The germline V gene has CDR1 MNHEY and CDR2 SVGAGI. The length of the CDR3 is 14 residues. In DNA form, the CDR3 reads TGTGCCAGCAGTACGACAGGTCAGCGTCAGCCCCAGCATTTT. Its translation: CASSTTGQRQPQHF.

The CDR3 DNA reads as TGTGCCAGCCTCTTTTCCAGCGATCAGCCCCAGCATTTT. This codes for CASLFSSDQPQHF. The chain is built from TRBV28 and TRBJ1-5; no definite D call. The CDR3 runs to 13 residues. Per germline, CDR1 MDHEN and CDR2 SYDVKM. V lost 8 bases and J lost 5, with 13 bases in between.

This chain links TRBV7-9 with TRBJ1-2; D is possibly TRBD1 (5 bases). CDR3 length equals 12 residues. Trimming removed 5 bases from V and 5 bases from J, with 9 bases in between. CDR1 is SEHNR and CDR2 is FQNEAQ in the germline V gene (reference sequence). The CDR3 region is CASSEGRYGYTF. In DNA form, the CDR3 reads TGTGCCAGCAGCGAGGGGCGGTATGGCTACACCTTC.

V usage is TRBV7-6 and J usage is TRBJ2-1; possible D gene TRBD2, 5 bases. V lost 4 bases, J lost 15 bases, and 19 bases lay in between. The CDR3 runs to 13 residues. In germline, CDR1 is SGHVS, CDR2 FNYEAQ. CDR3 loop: CASSSTDGLALFF. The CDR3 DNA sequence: TGTGCCAGCAGCTCTACGGACGGGCTAGCTCTGTTCTTC.

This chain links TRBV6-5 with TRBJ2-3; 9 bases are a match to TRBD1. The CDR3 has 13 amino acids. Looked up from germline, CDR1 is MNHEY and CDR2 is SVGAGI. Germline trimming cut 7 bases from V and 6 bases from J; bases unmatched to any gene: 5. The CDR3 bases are TGTGCCAGCACGGGACAGGGTTTTGATACGCAGTATTTT. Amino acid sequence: CASTGQGFDTQYF.

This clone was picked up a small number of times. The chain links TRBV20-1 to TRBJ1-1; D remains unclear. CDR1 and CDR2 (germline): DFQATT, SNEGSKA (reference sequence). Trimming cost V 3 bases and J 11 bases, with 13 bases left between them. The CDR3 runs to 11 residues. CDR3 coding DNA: TGCAGTGCTAGGATCTCATCGGTTGCTTTCTTT. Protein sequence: CSARISSVAFF.

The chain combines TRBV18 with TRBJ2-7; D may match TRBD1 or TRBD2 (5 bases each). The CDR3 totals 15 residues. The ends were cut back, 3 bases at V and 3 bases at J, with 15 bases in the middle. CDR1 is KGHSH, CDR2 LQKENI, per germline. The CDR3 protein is CASSPQRDGSYEQYF. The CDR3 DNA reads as TGTGCCAGCTCACCGCAACGGGACGGAAGCTACGAGCAGTACTTC.

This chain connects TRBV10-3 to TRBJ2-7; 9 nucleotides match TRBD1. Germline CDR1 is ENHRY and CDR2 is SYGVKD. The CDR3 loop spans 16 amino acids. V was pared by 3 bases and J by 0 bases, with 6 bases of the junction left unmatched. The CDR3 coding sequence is TGTGCCATCAGTGATCCAATGGGACAGGGCTCCTACGAGCAGTACTTC. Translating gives CAISDPMGQGSYEQYF.

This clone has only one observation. For the CDR3, the DNA is TGTGCCAGCAGCCAAGAAAAGCCCGACAGGGTTGCGGGATTCCGACCTGAAGCTTTCTTT. Encoded protein: CASSQEKPDRVAGFRPEAFF. This chain connects TRBV4-2 to TRBJ1-1, with 7 nucleotides matching TRBD1. The CDR3 runs to 20 residues. Germline-derived CDR1 and CDR2 are LGHNA and YNFKEQ. V trimming: 0 bases; J trimming: 6 bases; junction bases outside the gene matches: 22.

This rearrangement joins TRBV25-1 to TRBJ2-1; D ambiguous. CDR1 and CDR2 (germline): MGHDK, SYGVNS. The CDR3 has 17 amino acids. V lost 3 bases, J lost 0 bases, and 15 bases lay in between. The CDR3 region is CASSEPLGPSSYNEQFF. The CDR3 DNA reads TGTGCCAGCAGTGAGCCCCTAGGGCCTAGCTCCTACAATGAGCAGTTCTTC.

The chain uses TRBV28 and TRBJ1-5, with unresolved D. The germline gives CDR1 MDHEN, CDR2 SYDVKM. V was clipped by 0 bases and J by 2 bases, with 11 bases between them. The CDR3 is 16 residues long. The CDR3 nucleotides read TGTGCCAGCAGTTTATGGCGGGGTATTGGCAATCAGCCCCAGCATTTT. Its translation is CASSLWRGIGNQPQHF.

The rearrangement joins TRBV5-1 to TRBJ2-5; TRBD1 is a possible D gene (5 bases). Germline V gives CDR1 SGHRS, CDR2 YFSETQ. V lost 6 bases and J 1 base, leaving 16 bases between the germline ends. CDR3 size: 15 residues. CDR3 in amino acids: CASIPMQGVQETQYF. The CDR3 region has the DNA TGCGCCAGCATTCCCATGCAGGGCGTCCAAGAGACCCAGTACTTC.

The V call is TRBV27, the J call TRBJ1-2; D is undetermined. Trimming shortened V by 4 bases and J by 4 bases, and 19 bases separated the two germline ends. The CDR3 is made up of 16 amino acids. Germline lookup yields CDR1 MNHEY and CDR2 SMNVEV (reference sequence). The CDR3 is CASSSIQLGSSYGYTF. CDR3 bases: TGTGCCAGCAGTTCTATTCAGCTCGGGTCCAGCTATGGCTACACCTTC.